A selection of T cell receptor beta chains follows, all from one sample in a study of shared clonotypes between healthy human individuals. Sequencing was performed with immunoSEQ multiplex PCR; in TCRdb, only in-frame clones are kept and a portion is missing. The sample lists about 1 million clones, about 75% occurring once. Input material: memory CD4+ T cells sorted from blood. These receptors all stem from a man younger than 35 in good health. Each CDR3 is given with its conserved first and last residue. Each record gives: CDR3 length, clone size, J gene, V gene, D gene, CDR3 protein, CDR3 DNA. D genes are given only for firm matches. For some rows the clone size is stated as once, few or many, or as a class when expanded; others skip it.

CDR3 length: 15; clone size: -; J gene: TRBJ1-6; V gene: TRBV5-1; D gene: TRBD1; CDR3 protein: CASSLGQGGNSPLHF; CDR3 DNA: TGCGCCAGCAGCTTGGGACAGGGGGGGAATTCACCCCTCCACTTT
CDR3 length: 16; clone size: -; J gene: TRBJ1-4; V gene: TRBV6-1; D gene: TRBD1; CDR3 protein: CASSEALGTGKEKLFF; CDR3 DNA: TGTGCCAGCAGTGAAGCGCTGGGGACAGGGAAAGAAAAACTGTTTTTT
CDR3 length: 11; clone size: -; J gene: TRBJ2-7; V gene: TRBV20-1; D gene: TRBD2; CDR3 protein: CSATSANEQYF; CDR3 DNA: TGCAGCGCCACTAGCGCAAACGAGCAGTACTTC
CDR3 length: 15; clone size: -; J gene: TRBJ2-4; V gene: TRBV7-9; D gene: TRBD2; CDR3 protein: CASSSITPGLAGAYF; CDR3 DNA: TGTGCCAGCAGCTCTATTACTCCGGGACTAGCGGGGGCCTACTTC
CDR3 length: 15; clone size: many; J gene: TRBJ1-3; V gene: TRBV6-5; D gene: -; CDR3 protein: CASSYERGSGNTIYF; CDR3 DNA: TGTGCCAGCAGTTACGAGAGGGGCTCTGGAAACACCATATATTTT
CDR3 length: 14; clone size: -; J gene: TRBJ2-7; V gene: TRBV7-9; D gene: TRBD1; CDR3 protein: CASSPTSGGNEQYF; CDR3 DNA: TGTGCCAGCAGCCCTACCTCAGGGGGTAACGAGCAGTACTTC
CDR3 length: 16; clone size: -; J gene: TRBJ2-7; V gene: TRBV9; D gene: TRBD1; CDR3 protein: CASSAGQGARTYEQYF; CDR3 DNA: TGTGCCAGCAGCGCGGGACAGGGGGCGCGGACGTACGAGCAGTACTTC
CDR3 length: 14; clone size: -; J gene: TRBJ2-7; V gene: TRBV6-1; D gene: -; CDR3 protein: CASSEWLGSAQQYF; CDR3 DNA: TGTGCCAGCAGTGAATGGTTGGGGTCTGCTCAGCAGTACTTC
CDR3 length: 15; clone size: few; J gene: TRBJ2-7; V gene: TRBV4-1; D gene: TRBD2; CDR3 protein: CASSQEASGRFGQYF; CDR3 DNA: TGCGCCAGCAGCCAAGAGGCTAGCGGGAGATTCGGGCAGTACTTC
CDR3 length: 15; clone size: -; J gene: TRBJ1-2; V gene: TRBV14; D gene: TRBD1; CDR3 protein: CASSQNPTGVYGYTF; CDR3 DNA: TGTGCCAGCAGCCAGAACCCGACAGGGGTCTATGGCTACACCTTC
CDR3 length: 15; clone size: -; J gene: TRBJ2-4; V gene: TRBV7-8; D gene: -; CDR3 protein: CASSLSGGPKNIQYF; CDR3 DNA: TGTGCCAGCAGCTTAAGTGGGGGACCCAAAAACATTCAGTACTTC
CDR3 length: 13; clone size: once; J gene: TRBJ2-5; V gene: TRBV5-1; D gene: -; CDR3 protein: CASSPAGQETQYF; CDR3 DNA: TGCGCCAGCAGTCCAGCGGGCCAAGAGACCCAGTACTTC
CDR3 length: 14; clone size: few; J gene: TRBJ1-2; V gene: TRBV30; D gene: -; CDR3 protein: CAWSVLGANYGYTF; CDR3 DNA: TGTGCCTGGAGTGTCCTTGGGGCTAACTATGGCTACACCTTC
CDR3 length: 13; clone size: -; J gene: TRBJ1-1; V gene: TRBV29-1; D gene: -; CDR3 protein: CSVEGRGNTEAFF; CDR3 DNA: TGCAGCGTTGAGGGCAGGGGGAACACTGAAGCTTTCTTT
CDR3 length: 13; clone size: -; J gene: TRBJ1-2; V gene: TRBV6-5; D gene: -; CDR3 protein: CASSYAHKGGYTF; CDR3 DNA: TGTGCCAGCAGTTACGCCCACAAGGGTGGCTACACCTTC
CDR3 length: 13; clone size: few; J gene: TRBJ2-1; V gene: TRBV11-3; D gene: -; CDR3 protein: CASSLGGGGEQFF; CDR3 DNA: TGTGCCAGCAGCTTGGGAGGGGGCGGTGAGCAGTTCTTC
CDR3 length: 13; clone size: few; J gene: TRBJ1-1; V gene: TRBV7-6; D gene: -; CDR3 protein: CASSLDSYTEAFF; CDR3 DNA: TGTGCCAGCAGCCTAGACAGTTACACTGAAGCTTTCTTT
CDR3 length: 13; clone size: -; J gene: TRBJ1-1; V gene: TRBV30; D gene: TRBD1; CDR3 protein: CALSEQGPLAAFF; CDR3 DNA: TGTGCCCTCTCCGAACAGGGGCCACTAGCAGCTTTCTTT
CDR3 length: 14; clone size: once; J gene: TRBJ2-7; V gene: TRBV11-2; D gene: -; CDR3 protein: CASSLGTGSYEQYF; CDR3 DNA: TGTGCCAGCAGCTTAGGTACGGGATCCTACGAGCAGTACTTC
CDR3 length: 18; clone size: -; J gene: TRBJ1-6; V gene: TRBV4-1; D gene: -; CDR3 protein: CASSQDRSRTALNSPLHF; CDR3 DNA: TGCGCCAGCAGCCAAGATCGGTCGCGGACAGCCCTTAATTCACCCCTCCACTTT
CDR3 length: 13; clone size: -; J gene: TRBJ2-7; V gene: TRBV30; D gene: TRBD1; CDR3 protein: CAWSRGQGYEQYF; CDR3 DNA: TGTGCCTGGAGTCGAGGACAGGGCTACGAGCAGTACTTC
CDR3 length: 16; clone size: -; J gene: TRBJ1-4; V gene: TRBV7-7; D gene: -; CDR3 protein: CASPPIMSFTNEKLFF; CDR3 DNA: TGTGCTAGCCCTCCGATAATGAGTTTTACTAATGAAAAACTGTTTTTT
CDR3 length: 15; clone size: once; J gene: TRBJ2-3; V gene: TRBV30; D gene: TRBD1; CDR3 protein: CAWAQGQGRTDTQYF; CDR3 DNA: TGTGCCTGGGCTCAGGGACAGGGTAGGACAGATACGCAGTATTTT
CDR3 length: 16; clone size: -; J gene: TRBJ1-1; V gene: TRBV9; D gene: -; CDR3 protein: CASSVGVGGGGTEAFF; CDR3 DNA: TGTGCCAGCAGCGTAGGAGTGGGGGGCGGCGGTACTGAAGCTTTCTTT
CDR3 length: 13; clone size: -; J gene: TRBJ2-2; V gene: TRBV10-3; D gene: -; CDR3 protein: CAISESLPGELFF; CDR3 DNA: TGTGCCATCAGTGAGTCTCTTCCCGGGGAGCTGTTTTTT
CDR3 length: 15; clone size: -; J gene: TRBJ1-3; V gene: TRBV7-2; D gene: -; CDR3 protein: CASSFRQFSGNTIYF; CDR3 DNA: TGTGCCAGCAGCTTCCGACAGTTCTCTGGAAACACCATATATTTT
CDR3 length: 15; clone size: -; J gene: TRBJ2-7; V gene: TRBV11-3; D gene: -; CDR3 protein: CASSFPGLTLCEQYF; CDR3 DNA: TGTGCCAGCAGCTTTCCTGGACTCACCCTTTGTGAGCAGTACTTC
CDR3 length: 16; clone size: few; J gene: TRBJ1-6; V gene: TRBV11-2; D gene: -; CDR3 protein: CASSLGGPQDNSPLHF; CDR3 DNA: TGTGCCAGCAGCTTAGGGGGTCCTCAAGATAATTCACCCCTCCACTTT
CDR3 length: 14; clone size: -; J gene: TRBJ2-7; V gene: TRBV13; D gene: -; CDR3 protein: CASSLDRTPYEQYF; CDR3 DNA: TGTGCCAGCAGCCTAGACCGGACCCCCTACGAGCAGTACTTC
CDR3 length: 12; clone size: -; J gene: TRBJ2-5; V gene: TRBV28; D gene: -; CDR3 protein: CASSPYQETQYF; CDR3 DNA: TGTGCCAGCAGTCCGTACCAAGAGACCCAGTACTTC
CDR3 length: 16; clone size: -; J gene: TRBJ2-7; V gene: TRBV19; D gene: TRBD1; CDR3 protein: CASSARGQPNSYEQYF; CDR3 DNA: TGTGCCAGTAGTGCCCGGGGACAGCCAAACTCCTACGAGCAGTACTTC
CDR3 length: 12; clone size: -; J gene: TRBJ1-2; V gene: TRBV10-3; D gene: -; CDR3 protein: CAISYNQEGYTF; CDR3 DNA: TGTGCCATCAGTTATAATCAAGAGGGCTACACCTTC
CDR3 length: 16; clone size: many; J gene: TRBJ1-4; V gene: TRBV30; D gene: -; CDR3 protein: CAWSPKGGLANEKLFF; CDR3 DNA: TGTGCCTGGTCACCGAAGGGGGGCCTGGCTAATGAAAAACTGTTTTTT
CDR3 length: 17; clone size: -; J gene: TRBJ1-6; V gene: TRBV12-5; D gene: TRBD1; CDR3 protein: CASGFTPPGQGGTPLHF; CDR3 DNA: TGTGCTAGTGGTTTCACACCGCCGGGACAGGGGGGGACACCCCTCCACTTT
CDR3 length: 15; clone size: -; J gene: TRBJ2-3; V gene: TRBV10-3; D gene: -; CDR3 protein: CAIRDPSEGTDTQYF; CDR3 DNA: TGTGCCATCAGGGACCCTAGCGAGGGCACAGATACGCAGTATTTT
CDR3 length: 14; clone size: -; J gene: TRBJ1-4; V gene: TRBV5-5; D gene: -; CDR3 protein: CASSTGTLGEKLFF; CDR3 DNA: TGTGCCAGCAGTACCGGGACATTAGGTGAAAAACTGTTTTTT
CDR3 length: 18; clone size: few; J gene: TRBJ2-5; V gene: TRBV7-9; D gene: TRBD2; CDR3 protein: CASSFRSATSGSSETQYF; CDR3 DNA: TGTGCCAGCAGCTTTCGTTCGGCGACTAGCGGGAGCTCAGAGACCCAGTACTTC
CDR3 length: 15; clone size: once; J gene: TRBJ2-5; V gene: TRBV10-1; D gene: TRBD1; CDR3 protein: CASSDGQGTGETQYF; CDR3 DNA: TGCGCCAGCAGTGATGGACAGGGAACGGGGGAGACCCAGTACTTC
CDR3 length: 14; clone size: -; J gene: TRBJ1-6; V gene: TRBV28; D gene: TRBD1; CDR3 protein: CASSFTGVNSPLHF; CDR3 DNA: TGTGCCAGCAGTTTTACAGGGGTTAATTCACCCCTCCACTTT
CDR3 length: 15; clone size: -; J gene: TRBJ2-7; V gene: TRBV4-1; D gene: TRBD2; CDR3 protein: CASSYREAIGYEQYF; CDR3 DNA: TGCGCCAGCAGCTATCGGGAGGCAATAGGCTACGAGCAGTACTTC
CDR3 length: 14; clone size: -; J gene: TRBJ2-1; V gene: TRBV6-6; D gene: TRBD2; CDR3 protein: CASSYYGGADEQFF; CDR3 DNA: TGTGCCAGCAGTTACTACGGGGGGGCCGATGAGCAGTTCTTC
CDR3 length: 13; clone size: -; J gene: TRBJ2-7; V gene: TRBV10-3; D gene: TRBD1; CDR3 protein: CAISGQDSYEQYF; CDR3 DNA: TGTGCCATAAGCGGACAGGACTCCTACGAGCAGTACTTC
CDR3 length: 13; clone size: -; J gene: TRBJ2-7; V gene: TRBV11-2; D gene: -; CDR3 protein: CASSLGWSYEQYF; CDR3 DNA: TGTGCCAGCAGCTTGGGTTGGTCCTACGAGCAGTACTTC